Presented here are 31 T cell receptor beta chains from one specimen sequenced in a study of T cell responses to AZD1222 COVID-19 vaccine (dated by TCRdb to 2020 to 2022). Libraries were built with the immunoSEQ multiplex PCR assay. As stored in TCRdb, this immuneACCESS dataset retains in-frame rearrangements with V and J assigned. A fraction of the clones does not appear; measured against another copy, unresolved V genes explain less than half of the discrepancy, and the remainder lacks a known reason. This sample comprises fewer than 150,000 clones, about 90% of them detected only once. Together, the top ten hold approximately 7% of the sample. Interpreted using the paper, the time point label stands for: baseline before first vaccination. The sequenced sample was peripheral blood, obtained on day 0 of AZD1222 vaccination. The receptors come from an adult in good health.

This clone was detected only once. The chain has TRBV2 and TRBJ1-3, with a tentative D call TRBD1 (6 bases). The CDR3 length is 16 residues. Germline V gene data show CDR1 as SNHLY and CDR2 as FYNNEI. Trimming removed 6 bases from V and 2 bases from J, with 17 bases in between. The CDR3 DNA follows: TGTGCCAGCAGGGGGGGCCCCTCAGGGGCTGGAAACACCATATATTTT. Translated, it gives CASRGGPSGAGNTIYF.

This chain links TRBV30 with TRBJ1-4; D is unresolved. The ends were cut back, 2 bases at V and 4 bases at J, with 11 bases in the middle. Germline V lookup: CDR1 GTSNPN, CDR2 SVGIG (reference sequence). The CDR3 runs to 14 residues. CDR3 DNA: TGTGCCTGGAGTACTCAGAGCCTTAATGAAAAACTGTTTTTT. Its translation is CAWSTQSLNEKLFF. The full variable domain, rest sourced from reference TRBV30 and TRBJ1-4, is SQTIHQWPATLVQPVGSPLSLECTVEGTSNPNLYWYRQAAGRGLQLLFYSVGIGQISSEVPQNLSASRPQDRQFILSSKKLLLSDSGFYLCAWSTQSLNEKLFFGSGTQLSVL.

V is TRBV2 and J is TRBJ2-1; D is undetermined. V gave up 5 bases and J gave up 7 bases, with 9 bases separating them. The CDR3 length is 12 residues. Germline V lookup: CDR1 SNHLY, CDR2 FYNNEI. The CDR3 nucleotides are TGTGCCAGCAGTTGGGAAAGGAATGAGCAGTTCTTC. Encoded protein: CASSWERNEQFF. The full variable domain, rest sourced from reference TRBV2 and TRBJ2-1, is EPEVTQTPSHQVTQMGQEVILRCVPISNHLYFYWYRQILGQKVEFLVSFYNNEISEKSEIFDDQFSVERPDGSNFTLKIRSTKLEDSAMYFCASSWERNEQFFGPGTRLTVL.

The chain employs TRBV10-3 and TRBJ1-5; 7 bases are a match to TRBD1. Germline lookup yields CDR1 ENHRY and CDR2 SYGVKD. Losses at the gene ends were 3 bases for V and 3 bases for J; bases not matched to a gene: 8. The CDR3 length is 16 residues. For the CDR3, the DNA is TGTGCCATCAGTGAACAAGGGGGCGACCTCAATCAGCCCCAGCATTTT. This translates into CAISEQGGDLNQPQHF.

The V and J genes are TRBV3-1 (or the pseudogene TRBV3-2) and TRBJ2-5; TRBD2 is a possible D gene (5 bases). The germline V and J ends were trimmed by 7 bases and 2 bases, with 20 bases remaining between them. Looked up from germline, CDR1 is LGHDT and CDR2 is YNNKEL (reference sequence). The CDR3 sequence is 16 residues long. The CDR3 DNA reads as TGTGCCAGCATCCGACACGCCGGGGTAGATCAAGAGACCCAGTACTTC. Amino acids: CASIRHAGVDQETQYF.

CDR3 coding DNA: TGTGCCAGTAGTATCGGGATACAGGGCAGTGAGCAGTTCTTC. Protein sequence: CASSIGIQGSEQFF. The chain joins TRBV19 to TRBJ2-1; TRBD1 might be the D (6 bases). CDR1 LNHDA and CDR2 SQIVND come from the germline V gene (reference sequence). V lost 3 bases to trimming and J lost 9 bases, with 15 bases between them. This CDR3 is 14 amino acids long.

The gene calls are TRBV7-9 and TRBJ2-1, with 11 positions matching TRBD2. Germline V CDR1 and CDR2: SEHNR, FQNEAQ (reference sequence). The J segment lost 4 bases and the V segment lost 5 bases, leaving 4 bases of the junction unmatched. The CDR3 consists of 15 residues. The CDR3: CASSLTSGAYNEQFF. The DNA of the CDR3 is TGTGCCAGCAGCCTGACTAGCGGGGCATACAATGAGCAGTTCTTC.

This clone was counted a single time. This chain connects TRBV19 to TRBJ2-3, with D perhaps matching TRBD1 (6 bases). Germline V lookup: CDR1 LNHDA, CDR2 SQIVND (reference sequence). This CDR3 spans 12 amino acids. The V end was cut by 7 bases, the J end by 8 bases, with 13 bases between. The CDR3 here is CASIPEGGTQYF. Here the CDR3 DNA reads TGTGCCAGTATCCCCGAAGGGGGTACGCAGTATTTT. Variable domain in full (rest from reference TRBV19 and TRBJ2-3): DGGITQSPKYLFRKEGQNVTLSCEQNLNHDAMYWYRQDPGQGLRLIYYSQIVNDFQKGDIAEGYSVSREKKESFPLTVTSAQKNPTAFYLCASIPEGGTQYFGPGTRLTVL.

This clone was seen just once. The genes are TRBV20-1 and TRBJ1-2; weak D call: TRBD1 (6 bases). Per the germline V gene, CDR1 is DFQATT and CDR2 is SNEGSKA (reference sequence). The CDR3 sequence is 11 residues long. Trimming took 4 bases from V and 7 from J, leaving 10 bases between them. The CDR3 protein is CSAKNRVGYTF. The CDR3 bases are TGCAGTGCTAAGAACAGGGTTGGCTACACCTTC.

The V gene is TRBV27, the J gene TRBJ1-4; unclear D gene. Per germline, CDR1 MNHEY and CDR2 SMNVEV (reference sequence). The CDR3 runs 13 residues. V was cut by 3 bases and J by 4 bases, with 6 bases left in between. The CDR3 reads CASSFKINEKLFF. DNA of the CDR3: TGTGCCAGCAGTTTTAAGATTAATGAAAAACTGTTTTTT.

This clone was observed once. The chain has TRBV5-1 and TRBJ1-6, with TRBD1 matching over 7 bases. The CDR3 is made up of 17 amino acids. V gave up 0 bases and J gave up 0 bases; unmatched junction bases: 3. Germline V gives CDR1 SGHRS, CDR2 YFSETQ. The CDR3 DNA reads TGCGCCAGCAGCTTGGACAGGGGACACTCCTATAATTCACCCCTCCACTTT. Encoded protein: CASSLDRGHSYNSPLHF.

The sample holds one count of this clone. This chain uses TRBV19 with TRBJ2-5; D assignment may be TRBD1 or TRBD2 (5 bases each). The CDR3 runs 14 residues. The V end lost 5 bases, the J end lost 3 bases, and 13 bases lay between the germline ends. CDR1 is LNHDA, CDR2 SQIVND, per germline (reference sequence). The CDR3 DNA follows: TGTGCCAGTAGTGCCCCGGGACGCAAAGAGACCCAGTACTTC. This codes for CASSAPGRKETQYF.

This rearrangement joins TRBV27 to TRBJ2-4; either TRBD1 or TRBD2 may fit D (5 bases each). The V and J ends lost 2 bases and 0 bases respectively, with 11 bases between them. The CDR3 consists of 16 residues. The germline gives CDR1 MNHEY, CDR2 SMNVEV (reference sequence). The CDR3 region has the DNA TGTGCCAGCAGTTTAACCGGGGCGGGAGCCAAAAACATTCAGTACTTC. Amino acid sequence: CASSLTGAGAKNIQYF.

The chain combines TRBV5-1 with TRBJ2-3; D may be TRBD2 (5 bases). Trimming stripped 1 base from V and 4 bases from J, with 16 bases between. CDR3 length: 16 residues. Germline assignment: CDR1 SGHRS and CDR2 YFSETQ. Here the CDR3 DNA reads TGCGCCAGCAGCTTGTCGGGGTTTTTGGGTTCAGATACGCAGTATTTT. Protein sequence: CASSLSGFLGSDTQYF.

The chain combines TRBV25-1 with TRBJ2-3; 9 bases map to TRBD2. CDR1 is MGHDK and CDR2 is SYGVNS in the germline V gene. This CDR3 has 16 residues. Trimming at V came to 4 bases and at J to 3 bases, leaving 8 bases not matched to a gene. The CDR3 DNA reads as TGTGCCAGCAGTGTAGCTAGCGGGATTGGAACAGATACGCAGTATTTT. It translates to CASSVASGIGTDTQYF.

The chain has TRBV5-1 and TRBJ1-2; D gene uncertain. Germline V gene sequence: CDR1 SGHRS, CDR2 YFSETQ. The CDR3 sequence is 12 residues long. V lost 10 bases and J 5 bases, leaving 15 bases between the germline ends. The CDR3 here is CALTRATYGYTF. The CDR3 nucleotides are TGCGCCCTCACCCGGGCTACTTATGGCTACACCTTC.

The rearrangement joins TRBV29-1 to TRBJ1-2; TRBD1 matches at 8 bases. Looked up from germline, CDR1 is SQVTM and CDR2 is ANQGSEA. The CDR3 is 12 amino acids. With V trimmed by 7 bases and J by 8 bases, 9 bases remained unmatched. The CDR3 sequence is CSGRQGAGGYTF. The CDR3 DNA follows: TGCAGCGGACGCCAGGGGGCTGGGGGCTACACCTTC.

The chain links TRBV12-5 to TRBJ2-3; 9 bases align to TRBD2. The junction had 8 bases not matched to a gene; V was cut back by 3 bases and J by 4 bases. Germline CDR1 is LGHNT and CDR2 is FRNRAP. This CDR3 has 16 residues. CDR3 coding DNA: TGTGCTAGTGGTTTAGGACTAGCGCCCACCCCAGATACGCAGTATTTT. This translates into CASGLGLAPTPDTQYF.

V usage is TRBV18 and J usage is TRBJ1-1; D is unclear. The CDR3 runs to 14 residues. Germline-derived CDR1 and CDR2 are KGHSH and LQKENI. Trimming removed 0 bases from V and 3 bases from J, with 8 bases in between. CDR3 region: CASSPPGVDTEAFF. As DNA, the CDR3 is TGTGCCAGCTCACCACCTGGAGTTGACACTGAAGCTTTCTTT.

CDR3 DNA sequence: TGTGCCAGCAGCCCGGGATTGGGGGAGACCCAGTACTTC. This encodes CASSPGLGETQYF. The rearrangement uses TRBV5-4 and TRBJ2-5, with TRBD2 as a possible D gene (5 bases). V lost 4 bases and J lost 5, with 12 bases in between. Germline CDR1 reads SGHNT; CDR2 reads YYREEE (reference sequence). This CDR3 comprises 13 residues.

This chain connects TRBV3-1 (or the pseudogene TRBV3-2) to TRBJ1-2, with D perhaps matching TRBD1 (5 bases). Germline values: CDR1 LGHDT, CDR2 YNNKEL (reference sequence). The CDR3 totals 14 residues. V was shortened by 3 bases and J by 6 bases, with 14 bases between the two germline ends. The CDR3 DNA sequence: TGTGCCAGCAGCCAGGGGCGCGCAGCCCATGGCTACACCTTC. The encoded protein is CASSQGRAAHGYTF.

The chain couples TRBV29-1 to TRBJ1-2, with a weak D call TRBD1 (6 bases). CDR3 size: 13 residues. Germline CDR1 is SQVTM and CDR2 is ANQGSEA. Trimming stripped 5 bases from V and 3 bases from J, with 13 bases between. The CDR3 region is CSVTTQGYYGYTF. In nucleotides, the CDR3 is TGCAGCGTTACCACACAGGGTTACTATGGCTACACCTTC. The complete variable domain, with remaining parts taken from reference TRBV29-1 and TRBJ1-2, reads SAVISQKPSRDICQRGTSLTIQCQVDSQVTMMFWYRQQPGQSLTLIATANQGSEATYESGFVIDKFPISRPNLTFSTLTVSNMSPEDSSIYLCSVTTQGYYGYTFGSGTRLTVV.

The chain uses TRBV6-5 and TRBJ1-2, with D possibly matching TRBD1 (5 bases). Germline loops: CDR1 MNHEY, CDR2 SVGAGI. V was trimmed by 8 bases and J by 8 bases, leaving 21 bases between them. The CDR3 runs to 14 residues. The CDR3 loop reads CASGLGPLEFGYTF. CDR3 DNA sequence: TGTGCCAGCGGGCTGGGGCCTCTTGAGTTCGGCTACACCTTC.

V is TRBV7-2 and J is TRBJ2-3; TRBD2 matches 9 bases. Per the germline V gene, CDR1 is SGHTA and CDR2 is FQGNSA. V was clipped by 7 bases and J by 3 bases; unmatched bases: 8. CDR3 size: 15 residues. The CDR3 is CASTLAGVGTDTQYF. The CDR3 region has the DNA TGTGCCAGCACTTTAGCGGGAGTCGGGACAGATACGCAGTATTTT.

The rearrangement links TRBV15 to TRBJ2-4; no firm D call. The CDR3 has 15 residues. V lost 0 bases and J 0 bases, leaving 6 bases between the germline ends. CDR1 and CDR2 from the germline V gene are LNHNV and YYDKDF (reference sequence). The CDR3 loop is CATSRDLTAKNIQYF. The CDR3 bases are TGTGCCACCAGCAGAGATCTCACAGCCAAAAACATTCAGTACTTC.

This clone has only a few counts. The J gene is TRBJ2-7, the V gene TRBV29-1; 7 bases are a match to TRBD1. The junction had 4 bases not matched to a gene; V was cut back by 0 bases and J by 5 bases. This CDR3 has 13 amino acids. Germline V gene lookup returns CDR1 SQVTM and CDR2 ANQGSEA. CDR3 nucleotides: TGCAGCGTTGAAGAGACAGGGTCCCACGAGCAGTACTTC. Protein product: CSVEETGSHEQYF.

This clone has only one observation. CDR3 bases: TGCGCCAGCAGCTTGGGGACTTCCAGGGAGACCCAGTACTTC. The encoded protein is CASSLGTSRETQYF. V is TRBV5-1 and J is TRBJ2-5; the D gene is possibly TRBD2 (5 bases). The germline CDR1 and CDR2 sequences are SGHRS and YFSETQ. This CDR3 is 14 amino acids long. V was pared by 0 bases and J by 5 bases, with 11 bases between.

The chain couples TRBV3-1 (or the pseudogene TRBV3-2) to TRBJ2-2; 15 nucleotides align to TRBD2. This CDR3 region has 18 residues. The V gene end was trimmed by 2 bases and the J gene end by 5 bases; junction bases not matched to a gene: 6. The germline V gene encodes CDR1 LGHDT and CDR2 YNNKEL (reference sequence). The CDR3 coding sequence is TGTGCCAGCAGCCAACGGGGACTAGCGGGAGGCGGGACCGGGGAGCTGTTTTTT. As protein: CASSQRGLAGGGTGELFF.

This chain connects TRBV24-1 to TRBJ2-1; D is possibly TRBD2 (6 bases). V was cut by 3 bases and J by 0 bases, with 17 bases left in between. The germline V gene encodes CDR1 KGHDR and CDR2 SFDVKD. This CDR3 comprises 18 residues. The CDR3 loop is CATSDHPGLRSSYNEQFF. The DNA of the CDR3 is TGTGCCACCAGTGATCATCCGGGACTTCGAAGCTCCTACAATGAGCAGTTCTTC.

This clone was detected once. The rearrangement uses TRBV18 and TRBJ2-7; 12 bases map to TRBD2. CDR3 length: 17 residues. With V trimmed by 1 base and J by 2 bases, 6 bases remained unmatched. Germline loops: CDR1 KGHSH, CDR2 LQKENI. The CDR3: CASSPLPSGRAAYEQYF. The CDR3 region has the DNA TGTGCCAGCTCACCACTTCCTAGCGGGAGGGCCGCCTACGAGCAGTACTTC.

The V gene is TRBV10-1, the J gene TRBJ2-1; D might be TRBD1 (6 bases). The V end lost 2 bases, the J end lost 7 bases, and 9 bases lay between the germline ends. The CDR3 is 13 amino acids. Looked up from germline, CDR1 is WNHNN and CDR2 is SYGVQD (reference sequence). Here the CDR3 reads CASSEGQGNEQFF. CDR3 in DNA: TGCGCCAGCAGTGAGGGGCAGGGGAATGAGCAGTTCTTC.